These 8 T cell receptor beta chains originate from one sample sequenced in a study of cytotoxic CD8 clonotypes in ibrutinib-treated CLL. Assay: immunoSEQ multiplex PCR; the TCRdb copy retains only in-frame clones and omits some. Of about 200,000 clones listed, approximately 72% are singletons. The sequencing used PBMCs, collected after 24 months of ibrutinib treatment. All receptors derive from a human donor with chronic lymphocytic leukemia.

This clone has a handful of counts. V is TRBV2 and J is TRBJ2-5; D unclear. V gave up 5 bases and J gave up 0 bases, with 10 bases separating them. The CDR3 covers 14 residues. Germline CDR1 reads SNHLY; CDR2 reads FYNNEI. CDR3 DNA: TGTGCCAGCAGTTATACGAGGTACCAAGAGACCCAGTACTTC. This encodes CASSYTRYQETQYF. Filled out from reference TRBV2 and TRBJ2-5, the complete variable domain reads EPEVTQTPSHQVTQMGQEVILRCVPISNHLYFYWYRQILGQKVEFLVSFYNNEISEKSEIFDDQFSVERPDGSNFTLKIRSTKLEDSAMYFCASSYTRYQETQYFGPGTRLLVL.

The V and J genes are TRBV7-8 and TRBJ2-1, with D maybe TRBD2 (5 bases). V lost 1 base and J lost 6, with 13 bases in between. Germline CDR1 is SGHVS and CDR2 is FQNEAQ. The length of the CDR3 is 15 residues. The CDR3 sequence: CASSLGLAVGNEQFF. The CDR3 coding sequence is TGTGCCAGCAGCTTAGGTCTAGCCGTCGGCAATGAGCAGTTCTTC.

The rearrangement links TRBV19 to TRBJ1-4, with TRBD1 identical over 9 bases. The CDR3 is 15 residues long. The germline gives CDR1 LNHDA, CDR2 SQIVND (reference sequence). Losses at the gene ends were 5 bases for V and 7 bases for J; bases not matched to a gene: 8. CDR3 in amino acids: CASSLRQGVFEKLFF. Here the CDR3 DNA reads TGTGCCAGTAGTTTGCGACAGGGGGTTTTTGAAAAACTGTTTTTT.

The CDR3 loop is CASSGGWGLSTDTQYF. The CDR3 DNA follows: TGTGCCAGCAGCGGGGGGTGGGGACTAAGCACAGATACGCAGTATTTT. This chain uses TRBV11-1 with TRBJ2-3; 7 bases map to TRBD2. CDR1 SGHAT and CDR2 FQDESV come from the germline V gene (reference sequence). J was trimmed by 0 bases and V by 5 bases; bases with no gene match: 8. The CDR3 has 16 amino acids.

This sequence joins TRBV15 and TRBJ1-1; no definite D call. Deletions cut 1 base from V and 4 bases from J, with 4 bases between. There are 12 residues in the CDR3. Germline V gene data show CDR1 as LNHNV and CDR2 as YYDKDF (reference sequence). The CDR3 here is CATSRAVTEAFF. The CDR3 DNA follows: TGTGCCACCAGCAGAGCAGTCACTGAAGCTTTCTTT.

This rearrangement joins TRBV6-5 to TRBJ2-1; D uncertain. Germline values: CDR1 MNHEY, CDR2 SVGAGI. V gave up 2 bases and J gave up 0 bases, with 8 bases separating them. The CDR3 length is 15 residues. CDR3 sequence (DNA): TGTGCCAGCAGTTACCAGTCAGCCTCCTACAATGAGCAGTTCTTC. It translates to CASSYQSASYNEQFF.

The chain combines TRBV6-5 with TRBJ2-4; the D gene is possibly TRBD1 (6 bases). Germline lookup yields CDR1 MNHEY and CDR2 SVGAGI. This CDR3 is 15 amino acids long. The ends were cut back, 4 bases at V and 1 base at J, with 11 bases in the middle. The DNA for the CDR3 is TGTGCCAGCAGTTCAGCCCAGGGGGCCAAAAACATTCAGTACTTC. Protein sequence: CASSSAQGAKNIQYF.

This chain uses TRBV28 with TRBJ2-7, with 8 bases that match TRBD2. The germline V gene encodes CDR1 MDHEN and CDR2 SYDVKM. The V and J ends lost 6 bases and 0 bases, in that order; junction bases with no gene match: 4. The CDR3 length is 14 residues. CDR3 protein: CASRGAGDSYEQYF. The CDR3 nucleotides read TGTGCCAGCAGGGGAGCGGGAGACTCCTACGAGCAGTACTTC.